The 30 T cell receptor beta chains below were found in one sample sequenced in a study of blood T cell repertoires in COVID-19. Produced via immunoSEQ multiplex PCR; TCRdb's table is partial and in-frame only. Found here are about 200,000 clones, around four fifths of them singletons; the top ten hold around 0.93%. Sequencing was performed on peripheral blood. The receptors come from a man aged 55-75 years with COVID-19, enrolled during active disease.

This clone was picked up a small number of times. The chain employs TRBV28 and TRBJ1-2; D gene unclear. V dropped 3 bases and J dropped 5 bases, with 7 bases sitting between them. CDR3 length: 12 residues. The germline V gene encodes CDR1 MDHEN and CDR2 SYDVKM. CDR3 DNA: TGTGCCAGCAGTTTCGCAGGTTATGGCTACACCTTC. It yields the protein CASSFAGYGYTF.

V and J are TRBV28 and TRBJ2-1; D gene unclear. Germline CDR1 and CDR2: MDHEN and SYDVKM. The CDR3 has 16 amino acids. The V end was cut by 3 bases, the J end by 2 bases, with 14 bases between. CDR3 sequence reads: CASSFHVLSAYNEQFF. In DNA, the CDR3 is TGTGCCAGCAGTTTCCACGTATTGTCAGCCTACAATGAGCAGTTCTTC. Using reference TRBV28 and TRBJ2-1 for the parts outside the CDR3, the full variable domain is DVKVTQSSRYLVKRTGEKVFLECVQDMDHENMFWYRQDPGLGLRLIYFSYDVKMKEKGDIPEGYSVSREKKERFSLILESASTNQTSMYLCASSFHVLSAYNEQFFGPGTRLTVL.

As for this clone: The same CDR3 arises from other DNA sequences in this sample as well. V is TRBV18 and J is TRBJ1-1; possibly TRBD1 for D (6 bases). V lost 0 bases and J 5 bases, leaving 10 bases between the germline ends. Germline CDR1 KGHSH, CDR2 LQKENI. The CDR3 spans 14 residues. The CDR3 is CASSPPGRGTEAFF. The CDR3, as DNA: TGTGCCAGCTCACCACCGGGAAGGGGGACTGAAGCTTTCTTT. The whole variable domain, remainder taken from reference TRBV18 and TRBJ1-1, is NAGVMQNPRHLVRRRGQEARLRCSPMKGHSHVYWYRQLPEEGLKFMVYLQKENIIDESGMPKERFSAEFPKEGPSILRIQQVVRGDSAAYFCASSPPGRGTEAFFGQGTRLTVV.

The rearrangement uses TRBV4-1 and TRBJ2-1; D uncertain. Looked up from germline, CDR1 is MGHRA and CDR2 is YSYEKL. This CDR3 contains 11 residues. Trimming removed 0 bases from V and 10 bases from J, with 4 bases in between. The chain's CDR3 is CASSQEGEQFF. DNA of the CDR3: TGCGCCAGCAGCCAAGAGGGCGAGCAGTTCTTC.

This chain uses TRBV11-1 with TRBJ2-5; 9 bases are a match to TRBD1. Unmatched junction bases numbered 8, after V lost 4 bases and J lost 5 bases. Per the germline V gene, CDR1 is SGHAT and CDR2 is FQDESV (reference sequence). This CDR3 is built from 15 residues. CDR3: CASSYRDRVRETQYF. CDR3 coding DNA: TGTGCCAGCAGCTACCGGGACAGGGTTCGTGAGACCCAGTACTTC.

This clone has just one count. CDR3 residues: CASSFYPGTGFSGANVLTF. In DNA, the CDR3 is TGTGCCAGCAGTTTCTACCCCGGGACAGGTTTCTCTGGGGCCAACGTCCTGACTTTC. The chain couples TRBV6-2 or TRBV6-3 to TRBJ2-6; TRBD1 matches at 8 bases. CDR3 size: 19 residues. Per the germline V gene, CDR1 is MNHEY and CDR2 is SVGEGT. The junction had 11 bases not matched to a gene; V was cut back by 4 bases and J by 0 bases.

The V call is TRBV27, the J call TRBJ1-6; D perhaps matches TRBD1 (5 bases). V lost 2 bases and J 10 bases, leaving 15 bases between the germline ends. The length of the CDR3 is 15 residues. In germline, CDR1 is MNHEY, CDR2 SMNVEV (reference sequence). The CDR3 sequence is CASSLSQGWVSPLHF. CDR3 nucleotides: TGTGCCAGCAGTTTAAGCCAGGGTTGGGTCTCACCCCTCCACTTT.

V gene TRBV5-6 combines with J gene TRBJ2-1, with a weak D call TRBD2 (6 bases). The CDR3 spans 15 residues. Trimming took off 5 bases at V and 2 bases at J, with 14 bases between the two ends. CDR1 and CDR2 (germline): SGHDT, YYEEEE. CDR3 region: CASRLATLAYNEQFF. The DNA for the CDR3 is TGTGCCAGCAGGCTAGCGACCCTGGCCTACAATGAGCAGTTCTTC.

The chain uses TRBV29-1 and TRBJ1-1; unclear D gene. The CDR3 covers 12 residues. From germline, CDR1 is SQVTM and CDR2 ANQGSEA. Trimming took off 7 bases at V and 1 base at J, with 10 bases between the two ends. The CDR3 DNA reads TGCAGCGCAGGAGAACCGAACACTGAAGCTTTCTTT. Residues: CSAGEPNTEAFF.

This chain uses TRBV9 with TRBJ2-1; 12 positions match TRBD1. The CDR3 totals 20 residues. V shed 4 bases, J shed 0 bases, and the junction held 14 bases outside the gene matches. Germline loops: CDR1 SGDLS, CDR2 YYNGEE. The CDR3 DNA is TGTGCCAGCAGCCCCCGGACCGGGACAGGGGGCCCGAGCTCCTACAATGAGCAGTTCTTC. This translates into CASSPRTGTGGPSSYNEQFF.

The genes are TRBV11-2 and TRBJ2-2; TRBD2 agrees at 7 bases. This CDR3 has 15 residues. The V and J ends lost 1 base and 7 bases, in that order; junction bases with no gene match: 6. The germline V gene has CDR1 SGHAT and CDR2 FQNNGV. CDR3 DNA sequence: TGTGCCAGCAGCTTAGCTATAGCGGGTCTCGGGGAGCTGTTTTTT. Translated: CASSLAIAGLGELFF.

This clone was detected once. The junction shows a germline mismatch at one end, possibly a read error. V usage is TRBV11-3 and J usage is TRBJ1-2, with D unresolved. Germline V gene sequence: CDR1 SGHNT, CDR2 YENEEA. This CDR3 comprises 12 residues. The CDR3 DNA sequence: TGTGCCAGCAGCTATCCGGGGAGGCCCCTCTCCTTC. This translates into CASSYPGRPLSF.

The J gene is TRBJ1-1, the V gene TRBV18; 10 nucleotides agree with TRBD1. CDR1 KGHSH and CDR2 LQKENI come from the germline V gene. The CDR3 runs to 16 residues. The V gene end was trimmed by 3 bases and the J gene end by 0 bases; junction bases not matched to a gene: 4. The CDR3 reads CASSPDRGSLNTEAFF. The CDR3 DNA follows: TGTGCCAGCTCACCGGACAGGGGGAGTCTGAACACTGAAGCTTTCTTT.

J is TRBJ1-5 and V is TRBV30; the match to TRBD1 covers 9 bases. J was trimmed by 5 bases and V by 0 bases; bases with no gene match: 2. CDR3 size: 14 residues. Germline V gene sequence: CDR1 GTSNPN, CDR2 SVGIG (reference sequence). DNA for the CDR3: TGTGCCTGGAGTGTAAACAGGGGGCATCAGCCCCAGCATTTT. This sequence encodes CAWSVNRGHQPQHF.

The V gene is TRBV30, the J gene TRBJ1-1; 8 nucleotides agree with TRBD1. There are 13 residues in the CDR3. V trimming: 0 bases; J trimming: 9 bases; junction bases outside the gene matches: 6. CDR1 and CDR2 from the germline V gene are GTSNPN and SVGIG (reference sequence). The CDR3 protein is CAWSVTGVKKAFF. The DNA of the CDR3 is TGTGCCTGGAGTGTGACAGGGGTAAAGAAAGCTTTCTTT.

This chain links TRBV28 with TRBJ1-2, with unresolved D. The CDR3 contains 17 residues. Germline CDR1 and CDR2: MDHEN and SYDVKM. Trimming took 0 bases from V and 4 from J, leaving 18 bases between them. The CDR3 sequence: CASSLWPGSPRFYGYTF. The CDR3 DNA sequence: TGTGCCAGCAGTTTATGGCCGGGGTCGCCCCGATTCTATGGCTACACCTTC.

The rearrangement links TRBV11-2 to TRBJ2-2; the match to TRBD2 covers 9 bases. Germline CDR1 is SGHAT and CDR2 is FQNNGV. The CDR3 loop spans 18 amino acids. After removal of 2 bases from V and 2 bases from J, the junction contained 9 bases not matched to a gene. The CDR3 nucleotides read TGTGCCAGCAGCTTACCTAGCGGGACATATTACAACACCGGGGAGCTGTTTTTT. As protein: CASSLPSGTYYNTGELFF.

This chain joins TRBV3-1 (or the pseudogene TRBV3-2) and TRBJ2-1, with D possibly being TRBD1 (5 bases). V was trimmed by 4 bases and J by 5 bases, leaving 21 bases between them. The CDR3 length is 17 residues. CDR1 is LGHDT and CDR2 is YNNKEL in the germline V gene (reference sequence). The CDR3 coding sequence is TGTGCCAGCAGCCCCAACCTGCCTAGTGTGGGGCACAATGAGCAGTTCTTC. It is translated as CASSPNLPSVGHNEQFF.

CDR3 protein: CASRGTGNEAFF. In DNA, the CDR3 is TGCGCCAGCAGAGGGACAGGGAATGAAGCTTTCTTT. The chain uses TRBV10-1 and TRBJ1-1, with 9 bases identical to TRBD1. There are 12 residues in the CDR3. After removal of 6 bases from V and 7 bases from J, the junction contained 3 bases not matched to a gene. CDR1 WNHNN and CDR2 SYGVQD come from the germline V gene (reference sequence).

This sequence joins TRBV6-4 and TRBJ2-3; 7 bases line up with TRBD2. V was clipped by 2 bases and J by 4 bases; unmatched bases: 6. The CDR3 is 15 residues long. Per germline, CDR1 MRHNA and CDR2 SNTAGT. The chain's CDR3 is CASSDREGPPDTQYF. CDR3 DNA: TGTGCCAGCAGTGACAGGGAGGGCCCCCCAGATACGCAGTATTTT.

J is TRBJ1-4 and V is TRBV6-5; no definite D call. Germline lookup yields CDR1 MNHEY and CDR2 SVGAGI. This CDR3 region has 15 residues. Trimming took off 4 bases at V and 3 bases at J, with 12 bases between the two ends. The CDR3 DNA sequence: TGTGCCAGCAGTTTTAGGAGACGGTCTAATGAAAAACTGTTTTTT. It encodes CASSFRRRSNEKLFF.

V is TRBV29-1 and J is TRBJ1-1; possible D gene TRBD1, 5 bases. CDR1 and CDR2 (germline): SQVTM, ANQGSEA. V gave up 2 bases and J gave up 5 bases, with 12 bases separating them. There are 13 residues in the CDR3. CDR3 DNA sequence: TGCAGCGTTGAACCGCGGGGGATGACTGAAGCTTTCTTT. This translates into CSVEPRGMTEAFF.

In this sample, this clone turned up a few times. The chain combines TRBV30 with TRBJ1-4; no definite D call. This CDR3 has 14 residues. CDR1 and CDR2 (germline): GTSNPN, SVGIG (reference sequence). The V and J ends lost 5 bases and 7 bases respectively, with 17 bases between them. The CDR3 is CAWAQAGAGEKLFF. Here the CDR3 DNA reads TGTGCCTGGGCCCAGGCGGGCGCGGGTGAAAAACTGTTTTTT.

This clone appeared a few times. The rearrangement links TRBV5-1 to TRBJ1-5; no clear D gene. The CDR3 extends over 15 amino acids. V lost 4 bases and J 3 bases, leaving 14 bases between the germline ends. CDR1 SGHRS and CDR2 YFSETQ come from the germline V gene. The CDR3 spells CASSASPGSNQPQHF. The CDR3 region has the DNA TGCGCCAGCAGCGCGAGTCCGGGTTCCAATCAGCCCCAGCATTTT.

The chain combines TRBV7-9 with TRBJ2-7; 10 nucleotides align to TRBD2. V lost 5 bases and J lost 5; bases outside the gene matches: 6. The CDR3 has 14 residues. CDR1 and CDR2 (germline): SEHNR, FQNEAQ (reference sequence). CDR3 sequence reads: CASSLIAGGHEQYF. CDR3 DNA: TGTGCCAGCAGCCTCATAGCGGGAGGTCACGAGCAGTACTTC.

The chain is built from TRBV6-5 and TRBJ2-3, with 7 bases matching TRBD2. Germline V lookup: CDR1 MNHEY, CDR2 SVGAGI. The CDR3 has 16 residues. V trimming: 0 bases; J trimming: 0 bases; junction bases outside the gene matches: 3. CDR3 in amino acids: CASSYSASGSTDTQYF. The CDR3 region has the DNA TGTGCCAGCAGTTACTCGGCTAGCGGTAGCACAGATACGCAGTATTTT.

V usage is TRBV3-1 (or the pseudogene TRBV3-2) and J usage is TRBJ1-5; D is ambiguous. CDR3 length equals 13 residues. Trimming stripped 4 bases from V and 6 bases from J, with 10 bases between. Germline V CDR1 and CDR2: LGHDT, YNNKEL (reference sequence). CDR3 region: CASSRTWSQPQHF. CDR3 nucleotides: TGTGCCAGCAGCCGTACCTGGAGTCAGCCCCAGCATTTT.

The chain employs TRBV6-5 and TRBJ2-7, with 8 bases identical to TRBD1. Germline loops: CDR1 MNHEY, CDR2 SVGAGI. Germline trimming cut 8 bases from V and 3 bases from J; bases unmatched to any gene: 9. CDR3 size: 14 residues. In nucleotides, the CDR3 is TGTGCCAGCGGATCAAGAACAGGGGGCTACGAGCAGTACTTC. This gives the protein CASGSRTGGYEQYF.

The chain has TRBV5-1 and TRBJ1-1, with D perhaps matching TRBD1 (6 bases). V was clipped by 2 bases and J by 1 base, with 12 bases between them. The germline V gene has CDR1 SGHRS and CDR2 YFSETQ. This CDR3 contains 15 residues. CDR3 amino acids: CASSLTAGANTEAFF. CDR3 DNA sequence: TGCGCCAGCAGCTTAACGGCAGGGGCGAACACTGAAGCTTTCTTT.

The J gene is TRBJ1-5, the V gene TRBV19; D might be TRBD1 (5 bases). V lost 7 bases and J 5 bases, leaving 15 bases between the germline ends. The length of the CDR3 is 14 residues. The V gene's germline CDR1 is LNHDA and CDR2 SQIVND (reference sequence). The chain's CDR3 is CASNRGGVDQPQHF. In DNA form, the CDR3 reads TGTGCCAGTAACCGGGGGGGTGTAGATCAGCCCCAGCATTTT.